Listed here are 25 T cell receptor beta chains from one sample, sequenced in a study of blood T cell repertoires in COVID-19. Produced via immunoSEQ multiplex PCR; TCRdb's table is partial and in-frame only. The sample carries 250,000 to 350,000 clones, around 85% recorded once. The sample consisted of peripheral blood. The receptors shown here come from a human donor with COVID-19, enrolled during active disease. The donor label of this sample is uncertain.

The V call is TRBV14, the J call TRBJ2-7; the D gene is possibly TRBD2 (6 bases). The CDR3 sequence is 13 residues long. Trimming removed 4 bases from V and 2 bases from J, with 9 bases in between. Germline CDR1 reads SGHDN; CDR2 reads FVKESK. The CDR3 DNA is TGTGCCAGCAGCCTCCGGGGGACCTACGAGCAGTACTTC. This encodes CASSLRGTYEQYF. Full variable domain (missing parts from reference TRBV14 and TRBJ2-7): EAGVTQFPSHSVIEKGQTVTLRCDPISGHDNLYWYRRVMGKEIKFLLHFVKESKQDESGMPNNRFLAERTGGTYSTLKVQPAELEDSGVYFCASSLRGTYEQYFGPGTRLTVT.

This clone was detected only once. As DNA, the CDR3 is TGTGCCAGCAGCTTGAGACAGGGAAGGGCTTCACCCCTCCACTTT. Its translation is CASSLRQGRASPLHF. V gene TRBV7-9 combines with J gene TRBJ1-6; 7 bases are shared with TRBD1. Germline V lookup: CDR1 SEHNR, CDR2 FQNEAQ (reference sequence). V lost 3 bases, J lost 9 bases, and 8 bases stayed unmatched. This CDR3 is built from 15 residues.

V is TRBV19 and J is TRBJ2-7, with D possibly matching TRBD2 (6 bases). The CDR3 contains 15 residues. The V end lost 7 bases, the J end lost 4 bases, and 20 bases lay between the germline ends. CDR1 and CDR2 (germline): LNHDA, SQIVND (reference sequence). CDR3 protein: CASIPFWRDLYEQYF. CDR3 sequence (DNA): TGTGCCAGTATCCCCTTTTGGAGGGACCTATACGAGCAGTACTTC.

This clone was counted only a few times. This chain joins TRBV6-6 and TRBJ1-1; weak D call: TRBD1 (5 bases). V shed 0 bases and J shed 4 bases, with 15 bases lying between them. The germline V gene has CDR1 MNHNY and CDR2 SVGAGI (reference sequence). This CDR3 has 16 amino acids. The CDR3 DNA reads as TGTGCCAGCAGTTACTCGTGGGGGAGGGGAGGCACTGAAGCTTTCTTT. Translating gives CASSYSWGRGGTEAFF.

The rearrangement links TRBV5-1 to TRBJ2-1; the D is unclear. Germline V gives CDR1 SGHRS, CDR2 YFSETQ. V was cut by 1 base and J by 0 bases, with 8 bases left in between. This CDR3 comprises 15 residues. CDR3 sequence reads: CASSLTASSYNEQFF. The CDR3 DNA follows: TGCGCCAGCAGCTTGACAGCCAGCTCCTACAATGAGCAGTTCTTC.

The chain couples TRBV7-2 to TRBJ1-6, with D tentatively TRBD1 (5 bases). The CDR3 is 18 amino acids. CDR1 and CDR2 from the germline V gene are SGHTA and FQGNSA. V lost 2 bases and J 9 bases, leaving 23 bases between the germline ends. In DNA, the CDR3 is TGTGCCAGCAGCTTAAAGTCCCGGGGGGTCGGTAGTGGTTCACCCCTCCACTTT. Translation: CASSLKSRGVGSGSPLHF. Looking up the rest from reference TRBV7-2 and TRBJ1-6 gives the full variable domain: GAGVSQSPSNKVTEKGKDVELRCDPISGHTALYWYRQSLGQGLEFLIYFQGNSAPDKSGLPSDRFSAERTGGSVSTLTIQRTQQEDSAVYLCASSLKSRGVGSGSPLHFGNGTRLTVT.

The chain uses TRBV9 and TRBJ2-1, with D perhaps matching TRBD2 (5 bases). This CDR3 region has 15 residues. Looked up from germline, CDR1 is SGDLS and CDR2 is YYNGEE. Trimming stripped 4 bases from V and 3 bases from J, with 14 bases between. The CDR3 here is CASSSERASYNEQFF. The CDR3 DNA reads TGTGCCAGCAGCTCCGAGAGGGCCAGCTACAATGAGCAGTTCTTC.

This clone has more than one count but fewer than ten. This chain links TRBV4-1 with TRBJ1-2, with D maybe TRBD1 (5 bases). The CDR3 length is 17 residues. Germline V gene lookup returns CDR1 MGHRA and CDR2 YSYEKL. V lost 1 base to trimming and J lost 2 bases, with 17 bases between them. In nucleotides, the CDR3 is TGCGCCAGCAGCCAAGGGGAACTCCGGGGGAGAAACTATGGCTACACCTTC. Its protein product is CASSQGELRGRNYGYTF.

The V call is TRBV5-4, the J call TRBJ1-4; TRBD1 is a possible D gene (6 bases). The CDR3 totals 15 residues. Germline CDR1 reads SGHNT; CDR2 reads YYREEE (reference sequence). Trimming left V 4 bases short and J 7 bases short, with 17 bases between. The CDR3 loop reads CASSAGQLVSEKLFF. The CDR3 nucleotides read TGTGCCAGCAGCGCCGGACAGTTGGTCTCTGAAAAACTGTTTTTT.

The chain uses TRBV28 and TRBJ2-7; TRBD1 matches 9 bases. The CDR3 consists of 15 residues. The V segment lost 4 bases and the J segment 2 bases; nucleotides outside the gene matches: 6. In germline, CDR1 is MDHEN, CDR2 SYDVKM. CDR3 region: CASSYRGRIPYEQYF. In DNA, the CDR3 is TGTGCCAGCAGTTACAGGGGGCGAATTCCCTACGAGCAGTACTTC.

The V and J genes are TRBV19 and TRBJ2-7, with a possible D match to TRBD2 (7 bases). The V and J ends lost 5 bases and 3 bases respectively, with 20 bases between them. This CDR3 region has 16 residues. In germline, CDR1 is LNHDA, CDR2 SQIVND (reference sequence). Here the CDR3 DNA reads TGTGCCAGTAGTCCCTCCGTCCGGGGAGGGGGCTACGAGCAGTACTTC. Translating gives CASSPSVRGGGYEQYF. Together with reference TRBV19 and TRBJ2-7, the CDR3 gives the full variable domain: DGGITQSPKYLFRKEGQNVTLSCEQNLNHDAMYWYRQDPGQGLRLIYYSQIVNDFQKGDIAEGYSVSREKKESFPLTVTSAQKNPTAFYLCASSPSVRGGGYEQYFGPGTRLTVT.

This chain connects TRBV28 to TRBJ1-4, with TRBD1 matching 8 bases. CDR3 length equals 18 residues. V dropped 6 bases and J dropped 4; count of bases not matched to a gene: 16. Germline-derived CDR1 and CDR2 are MDHEN and SYDVKM. The CDR3 DNA reads TGTGCCAGCAGCCCACTGCCCTCCGGGACAGGAGATAATGAAAAACTGTTTTTT. Amino acids: CASSPLPSGTGDNEKLFF.

This clone has just one count. The chain combines TRBV7-2 with TRBJ2-1; D might be TRBD1 (7 bases). The CDR3 runs to 15 residues. CDR1 SGHTA and CDR2 FQGNSA come from the germline V gene. Trimming left V 3 bases short and J 5 bases short, with 14 bases between. CDR3 in amino acids: CASSFVRGVDNEQFF. The CDR3 DNA is TGTGCCAGCAGCTTCGTCAGGGGGGTCGACAATGAGCAGTTCTTC.

This rearrangement joins TRBV5-1 to TRBJ2-7; 14 nucleotides align to TRBD2. The CDR3 has 17 amino acids. V was clipped by 4 bases and J by 2 bases; unmatched bases: 8. CDR1 and CDR2 from the germline V gene are SGHRS and YFSETQ. The CDR3 spells CASSKQGLAGDTYEQYF. In DNA form, the CDR3 reads TGCGCCAGCAGCAAACAGGGACTAGCGGGAGACACCTACGAGCAGTACTTC.

The genes are TRBV29-1 and TRBJ1-1; D perhaps matches TRBD1 (5 bases). Trimming left V 4 bases short and J 4 bases short, with 16 bases between. This CDR3 region has 14 residues. Germline V gene sequence: CDR1 SQVTM, CDR2 ANQGSEA. The CDR3 DNA sequence: TGCAGCGTTGGGGGCGCTCAGCCAAGCACTGAAGCTTTCTTT. It encodes CSVGGAQPSTEAFF. Full variable domain (outside the CDR3, taken from reference TRBV29-1 and TRBJ1-1): SAVISQKPSRDICQRGTSLTIQCQVDSQVTMMFWYRQQPGQSLTLIATANQGSEATYESGFVIDKFPISRPNLTFSTLTVSNMSPEDSSIYLCSVGGAQPSTEAFFGQGTRLTVV.

This clone was recorded a few times. The chain employs TRBV28 and TRBJ1-6; D may be TRBD1 (5 bases). Trimming cost V 6 bases and J 5 bases, with 11 bases left between them. CDR3 size: 14 residues. Germline CDR1 is MDHEN and CDR2 is SYDVKM. The CDR3 bases are TGTGCCAGCAGCCTCGGACAACATAATTCACCCCTCCACTTT. Translated, it gives CASSLGQHNSPLHF.

This clone was seen a single time. The V and J genes are TRBV18 and TRBJ2-7; 14 bases line up with TRBD2. CDR1 is KGHSH and CDR2 is LQKENI in the germline V gene. The CDR3 runs to 17 residues. V shed 2 bases, J shed 4 bases, and the junction held 7 bases outside the gene matches. Here the CDR3 reads CASSPGTGTSGSYEQYF. CDR3 coding DNA: TGTGCCAGCTCACCAGGGACCGGGACTAGCGGGAGTTACGAGCAGTACTTC. The full variable domain, its missing parts supplied by reference TRBV18 and TRBJ2-7, is NAGVMQNPRHLVRRRGQEARLRCSPMKGHSHVYWYRQLPEEGLKFMVYLQKENIIDESGMPKERFSAEFPKEGPSILRIQQVVRGDSAAYFCASSPGTGTSGSYEQYFGPGTRLTVT.

This clone was counted a single time. This chain connects TRBV7-2 to TRBJ2-1; weak D call: TRBD1 (5 bases). Trimming took 0 bases from V and 8 from J, leaving 17 bases between them. Germline-derived CDR1 and CDR2 are SGHTA and FQGNSA. CDR3 size: 16 residues. Written as DNA, the CDR3 is TGTGCCAGCAGCTTAGCGCTAAGGGGCTCCCTCTATGAGCAGTTCTTC. Its translation: CASSLALRGSLYEQFF.

The J gene is TRBJ2-5, the V gene TRBV6-1, with TRBD2 as a possible D gene (6 bases). In germline, CDR1 is MNHNS, CDR2 SASEGT. The CDR3 is made up of 12 amino acids. The ends were cut back, 3 bases at V and 8 bases at J, with 10 bases in the middle. The CDR3 nucleotides read TGTGCCAGCAGTGATTGGGGGGATACCCAGTACTTC. Translation: CASSDWGDTQYF.

CDR3 DNA sequence: TGTGCCAGCCAAAGCGGTAGCACAGATACGCAGTATTTT. Translated: CASQSGSTDTQYF. The chain recombines TRBV28 with TRBJ2-3; a possible D gene is TRBD2 (5 bases). V was trimmed by 8 bases and J by 0 bases, leaving 9 bases between them. Germline assignment: CDR1 MDHEN and CDR2 SYDVKM. The CDR3 sequence is 13 residues long.

V and J are TRBV19 and TRBJ2-3; 8 positions agree with TRBD1. The junction had 3 bases not matched to a gene; V was cut back by 3 bases and J by 1 base. The germline V gene encodes CDR1 LNHDA and CDR2 SQIVND (reference sequence). The CDR3 is 15 residues long. DNA for the CDR3: TGTGCCAGTAGTATGGGGGGACAGGGCACAGATACGCAGTATTTT. Translation gives CASSMGGQGTDTQYF.

J is TRBJ2-1 and V is TRBV28, with D perhaps TRBD1 (5 bases). Germline-derived CDR1 and CDR2 are MDHEN and SYDVKM. The CDR3 has 13 amino acids. Trimming shortened V by 6 bases and J by 7 bases, and 13 bases separated the two germline ends. CDR3 residues: CASSRAARNEQFF. In DNA form, the CDR3 reads TGTGCCAGCAGCAGGGCCGCTAGGAATGAGCAGTTCTTC.

The chain recombines TRBV28 with TRBJ1-1; unclear D gene. Germline CDR1 reads MDHEN; CDR2 reads SYDVKM. The CDR3 is 13 amino acids. V lost 7 bases to trimming and J lost 11 bases, with 20 bases between them. CDR3 protein: CASIQGGSEGAFF. The CDR3 coding sequence is TGTGCCAGCATCCAAGGTGGCTCGGAGGGTGCTTTCTTT. The full variable domain, its missing parts supplied by reference TRBV28 and TRBJ1-1, is DVKVTQSSRYLVKRTGEKVFLECVQDMDHENMFWYRQDPGLGLRLIYFSYDVKMKEKGDIPEGYSVSREKKERFSLILESASTNQTSMYLCASIQGGSEGAFFGQGTRLTVV.

The chain employs TRBV2 and TRBJ1-5, with D unclear. With 3 bases removed from V and 5 bases from J, the gap between germline ends came to 11 bases. The CDR3 covers 14 residues. Germline CDR1 and CDR2: SNHLY and FYNNEI. CDR3 residues: CASSERREYQPQHF. CDR3 nucleotide sequence: TGTGCCAGCAGTGAGCGGAGGGAATATCAGCCCCAGCATTTT.

V and J are TRBV12-3 or TRBV12-4 and TRBJ1-2; tentative D call: TRBD1 (5 bases). The CDR3 extends over 11 amino acids. V was pared by 8 bases and J by 2 bases, with 6 bases between. The CDR3 reads CASRGNYGYTF. CDR3 DNA sequence: TGTGCCAGCCGGGGGAACTATGGCTACACCTTC.